Each of the 20 T cell receptor beta chains below was sequenced from the same sample in a study of T cells expressing NK-cell markers. TCRdb reprocessed the 5' RACE reads, keeping one entry per CDR3 protein, no DNA. The repertoire shows some 340,000 distinct CDR3 sequences; the top ten hold under 6.5%. The sample consisted of blood T cells: a sorted CD56 or NKG2C T cell subset, CD4+ or CD8+ T cells, or bulk PBMC T cells (not recorded which). These receptors originate from a man aged 18 to 69 in good health.

This chain joins TRBV9 and TRBJ2-2; the D gene TCRdb calls, TRBD2, cannot be checked with no DNA. The CDR3 length is 18 residues. CDR1 and CDR2 (germline): SGDLS, YYNGEE. The CDR3 is CASSVKSRGLAGPGELFF.

CDR3 sequence: CASSSQGTVNNEQFF. V gene TRBV7-2 combines with J gene TRBJ2-1; the TRBD1 assignment by TCRdb is unverifiable without DNA. In germline, CDR1 is SGHTA, CDR2 FQGNSA. This CDR3 contains 15 residues.

The rearrangement links TRBV20-1 to TRBJ1-6; TCRdb's D gene call, TRBD1, goes unchecked for lack of DNA. Germline loops: CDR1 DFQATT, CDR2 SNEGSKA (reference sequence). The CDR3 totals 14 residues. CDR3 sequence reads: CSASYQGMSSPLHF.

This rearrangement joins TRBV12-3 or TRBV12-4 to TRBJ2-7. The CDR3 has 17 residues. The chain's CDR3 is CASSLRLGERSSYEQYF.

The chain uses TRBV18 and TRBJ1-1; lacking DNA, the TRBD1 call made by TCRdb goes unchecked. Germline V gene sequence: CDR1 KGHSH, CDR2 LQKENI. There are 13 residues in the CDR3. CDR3 amino acids: CASTGGIDTEAFF.

CDR3 sequence reads: CASSFGTGRDGNTIYF. J is TRBJ1-3 and V is TRBV7-2; the D call from TCRdb, TRBD1, cannot be confirmed without DNA. CDR1 and CDR2 (germline): SGHTA, FQGNSA. The CDR3 is 16 amino acids.

J is TRBJ1-6 and V is TRBV12-3 or TRBV12-4; the TRBD1 assignment by TCRdb is unverifiable without DNA. This CDR3 comprises 14 residues. CDR3 sequence: CASRRGGNNSPLHF.

This rearrangement joins TRBV12-5 to TRBJ2-2; there is no DNA to check the TCRdb D call of TRBD1. There are 16 residues in the CDR3. CDR1 and CDR2 (germline): LGHNT, FRNRAP. The CDR3 here is CASGVQGVADTGELFF.

The genes are TRBV5-1 and TRBJ2-3; without DNA, the TCRdb call of TRBD1 cannot be checked. CDR1 is SGHRS, CDR2 YFSETQ, per germline. CDR3 size: 14 residues. CDR3: CASSLEGTRSTQYF.

The chain uses TRBV6-1 and TRBJ1-5; TCRdb lists TRBD1, though no DNA is available to test this call. The CDR3 contains 13 residues. CDR1 and CDR2 (germline): MNHNS, SASEGT. The CDR3 protein is CASSEQGFQPQHF.

The J gene is TRBJ2-1, the V gene TRBV7-3; TCRdb's D gene call, TRBD1, goes unchecked for lack of DNA. The CDR3 runs 14 residues. Germline V lookup: CDR1 SGHTA, CDR2 FQGTGA. The CDR3 protein is CASSWDRGWNEQFF.

This chain joins TRBV6-2 or TRBV6-3 and TRBJ2-7; checking the TCRdb D call of TRBD1 is not possible without DNA. Per germline, CDR1 MNHEY and CDR2 SVGEGT. This CDR3 has 16 amino acids. This CDR3 reads CASSYKTRRGYYEQYF.

The V gene is TRBV30, the J gene TRBJ1-1. The CDR3 totals 11 residues. Germline-derived CDR1 and CDR2 are GTSNPN and SVGIG (reference sequence). This chain's CDR3 is CAWNQNTEAFF.

This chain connects TRBV24-1 to TRBJ1-4; TCRdb reports TRBD1, a call that lacks DNA to check it against. From germline, CDR1 is KGHDR and CDR2 SFDVKD. This CDR3 has 18 residues. The CDR3: CATLPPTGQGVLDEKLFF.

The chain joins TRBV10-3 to TRBJ2-3; the D call of TRBD1 rests on TCRdb alone, since no DNA is present to check it. Germline V lookup: CDR1 ENHRY, CDR2 SYGVKD. CDR3 size: 16 residues. This CDR3 is CAIRPGQGSRTDTQYF.

This rearrangement joins TRBV5-1 to TRBJ2-1; the D call from TCRdb, TRBD1, cannot be confirmed without DNA. This CDR3 spans 15 amino acids. Germline V CDR1 and CDR2: SGHRS, YFSETQ. CDR3 amino acids: CASTVDRGFGNEQFF.

The chain links TRBV12-3 or TRBV12-4 to TRBJ2-7; TCRdb lists TRBD1, though no DNA is available to test this call. This CDR3 is 15 amino acids long. This CDR3 is CASSFVGPRSYEQYF.

J is TRBJ2-5 and V is TRBV28; as DNA is missing, the TRBD1 call by TCRdb cannot be tested. The CDR3 is made up of 15 amino acids. Germline lookup yields CDR1 MDHEN and CDR2 SYDVKM. The chain's CDR3 is CASSLNPRAGGTQYF.

This chain uses TRBV18 with TRBJ2-3; lacking DNA, the TRBD2 call made by TCRdb goes unchecked. The germline V gene encodes CDR1 KGHSH and CDR2 LQKENI. The CDR3 totals 17 residues. CDR3 region: CASSPPLAGGTRDTQYF.

The V and J genes are TRBV5-5 and TRBJ1-2; TCRdb selects TRBD1, and the lack of DNA leaves this call unchecked. The germline CDR1 and CDR2 sequences are SGHKS and YYEKEE (reference sequence). This CDR3 spans 16 amino acids. The CDR3: CASSLVGQGANYGYTF.